This is a list of T cell receptor beta chains from one sample in a study of T cells in Graves' hyperthyroidism and ophthalmopathy. TCRdb independently ran MiXCR on the multiplex PCR reads; one entry per CDR3 protein. The sample includes some 570,000 distinct CDR3 sequences, 17% seen only once; the top ten take approximately 18%. Sequencing used blood. These receptors originate from a woman aged 18-29 years with Graves' ophthalmopathy. Each CDR3 is given with its conserved first and last residue.

TRBJ2-5	TRBV20-1	CSVTGTRAFETQYF
TRBJ2-7	TRBV25-1	CASSEEGTGIFAEQYF
TRBJ1-1	TRBV29-1	CSALTTGNTEAFF
TRBJ2-5	TRBV10-2	CASSDHTGTLQETQYF
TRBJ1-5	TRBV20-1	CSASQGNSNQPQHF
TRBJ2-1	TRBV11-3	CASSLEAYTGNEQFF
TRBJ1-1	TRBV5-1	CASRSRNQGPRNTEAFF
TRBJ2-2	TRBV29-1	CSVEDPRVKNTGELFF
TRBJ2-4	TRBV27	CASREVGIAKNIQYF
TRBJ1-1	TRBV20-1	CSAIPYGVDTEAFF
TRBJ2-1	TRBV7-3	CASSLRPNEQFF
TRBJ1-2	TRBV5-5	CASSLAIPSYGYTF
TRBJ1-1	TRBV5-1	CASSLAAGTEAFF
TRBJ1-3	TRBV20-1	CSARDPGYGSGNTIYF
TRBJ1-1	TRBV19	CASSTWGTEAFF
TRBJ2-7	TRBV7-9	CASSMFDEQYF
TRBJ2-7	TRBV28	CASSFSVRNSGSYEQYF
TRBJ1-1	TRBV28	CASSPKGTEAFF
TRBJ1-4	TRBV7-9	CAGSADWTNEKLFF
TRBJ1-2	TRBV30	CAWSILRMSNYGYTF
TRBJ2-1	TRBV27	CASSLAGHGTGYNEQFF
TRBJ1-3	TRBV28	CASSFRFDSGNTIYF
TRBJ2-1	TRBV11-2	CASSLGRGGHSEQFF
TRBJ2-3	TRBV20-1	CSARVAWAGTSTDTQYF
TRBJ2-1	TRBV4-3	CASSQSGLAGDSDEQFF
TRBJ2-7	TRBV20-1	CSARQQGSPYEQYF
TRBJ2-3	TRBV7-9	CASSLGVESTDTQYF
TRBJ1-2	TRBV19	CATQSPTGSYGYTF
TRBJ2-1	TRBV7-2	CASTQDPSGDEQFF
TRBJ2-1	TRBV20-1	CSARATTSANNEQFF
TRBJ2-3	TRBV20-1	CSADGRLADTQYF
TRBJ2-5	TRBV20-1	CSASPTSGEETQYF
TRBJ1-5	TRBV2	CASRRGGSIDQPQHF
TRBJ1-1	TRBV20-1	CSARDGNTNTEAFF
TRBJ1-5	TRBV4-1	CASSQDQGTGYQPQHF
TRBJ2-3	TRBV11-1	CASSSDTYTDTQYF
TRBJ1-6	TRBV7-2	CASSLSTYSPLHF
TRBJ2-1	TRBV9	CASSVRVAGDGEQFF
TRBJ2-7	TRBV20-1	CSAIYRDRGNGEQYF
TRBJ1-4	TRBV2	CASSFVAGGEEKLFF
TRBJ2-6	TRBV29-1	CSVRQGAIGANVLTF
TRBJ1-4	TRBV11-2	CASSPDRGFSEKLFF
TRBJ1-6	TRBV6-6	CASSYGNSPLHF
TRBJ2-7	TRBV4-1	CASSQYETSGGAPYEQYF
TRBJ2-2	TRBV11-2	CASSVRLAGETGELFF
TRBJ1-1	TRBV29-1	CSGEAGVMNTEAFF
TRBJ1-2	TRBV2	CASSRDRGSTNYGYTF
TRBJ1-3	TRBV30	CAWRNSGKSGNTIYF
TRBJ1-2	TRBV27	CASSPRDEANYGYTF
TRBJ2-5	TRBV12-3/TRBV12-4	CASRQSETQYF
TRBJ2-3	TRBV19	CASSKTISTDTQYF
TRBJ2-3	TRBV7-2	CASSLVLGGRGTDTQYF
TRBJ2-5	TRBV28	CASSTRDRGFQETQYF
TRBJ2-3	TRBV10-3	CAISSWREGPDTQYF
TRBJ2-1	TRBV27	CASSFGLSYNEQFF
TRBJ2-1	TRBV24-1	CATSDLHGGYNEQFF
TRBJ2-5	TRBV20-1	CSAALQETQYF